Listed below are T cell receptor beta chains from one sample, sequenced in a study of blood T cell repertoires in COVID-19. Method: immunoSEQ multiplex PCR; TCRdb's copy keeps in-frame clones and lacks some. The table records roughly 200,000 clones, 65% to 85% of them present only once. What was sequenced was peripheral blood. These receptors were collected from a man aged 45 to 65 with active or convalescent COVID-19. CDR3s include the opening cysteine and the closing phenylalanine or tryptophan.

TRBJ2-7,TRBV19,CASSPYGHSYEQYF
TRBJ1-1,TRBV6-2/TRBV6-3,CASSYTGAEGTEAFF
TRBJ2-7,TRBV11-1,CASSLSEPPYEQYF
TRBJ2-1,TRBV7-9,CASSTRQGSNFF
TRBJ2-3,TRBV4-3,CASSQEMSGGPTDTQYF
TRBJ1-5,TRBV19,CASVEGGNQPQHF
TRBJ1-1,TRBV5-5,CASSLVLTGAYMNTEAFF
TRBJ2-2,TRBV6-5,CASNAGDHTGELFF
TRBJ1-1,TRBV9,CASSIGTGNMNTEAFF
TRBJ1-4,TRBV10-1,CASSVRGPSGPNEKLFF
TRBJ1-6,TRBV18,CASSPERLEPLHF
TRBJ2-1,TRBV12-3/TRBV12-4,CASSWTFDEQFF
TRBJ2-5,TRBV28,CASSSAPGGGDTGTQYF
TRBJ2-7,TRBV11-3,CASSLKRGATYEQYF
TRBJ1-4,TRBV30,CAWSGSSNEKLFF
TRBJ1-1,TRBV15,CATRLSGVNTEAFF
TRBJ1-5,TRBV15,CATSRVDRALPQHF
TRBJ2-1,TRBV5-1,CASSSGQGSSYNEQFF
TRBJ1-1,TRBV29-1,CSVSGTGSAFF
TRBJ1-1,TRBV5-1,CASSSREGNTEAFF
TRBJ1-2,TRBV30,CAWSARGEVGDTF
TRBJ2-3,TRBV6-5,CASSLLGQGTDTQYF
TRBJ2-1,TRBV7-7,CASSQSGALNEEQFF
TRBJ1-5,TRBV19,CASSIVQGEQPQHF
TRBJ2-7,TRBV9,CASSSYDPRYEQYF
TRBJ1-5,TRBV6-2/TRBV6-3,CASSSSGQGRQPQHF
TRBJ1-2,TRBV5-6,CASSLQGAPSGYTF
TRBJ2-4,TRBV7-2,CASSSPGVKNIQYF
TRBJ1-4,TRBV25-1,CASSGVPGTNEKLFF
TRBJ1-2,TRBV14,CASSPRRDGYTF
TRBJ2-1,TRBV18,CASSPPGLAGATYNEQFF
TRBJ1-1,TRBV2,CAILLVGNTEAFF
TRBJ1-1,TRBV12-3/TRBV12-4,CASSTNKNTEAFF
TRBJ1-3,TRBV7-2,CASRAGTGSNTIYF
TRBJ1-2,TRBV3-1/TRBV3-2,CASSQSDPLLTGPTSNYGYTF
TRBJ1-1,TRBV6-2/TRBV6-3,CASSYSSGQVRTEAFF
TRBJ2-3,TRBV7-2,CASSLAVAGVADTQYF
TRBJ2-7,TRBV21-1,CASSIRHRSVAYEQYF
TRBJ1-2,TRBV19,CASSIRTADYGYTF
TRBJ1-2,TRBV15,CATSREVGQGARGYTF